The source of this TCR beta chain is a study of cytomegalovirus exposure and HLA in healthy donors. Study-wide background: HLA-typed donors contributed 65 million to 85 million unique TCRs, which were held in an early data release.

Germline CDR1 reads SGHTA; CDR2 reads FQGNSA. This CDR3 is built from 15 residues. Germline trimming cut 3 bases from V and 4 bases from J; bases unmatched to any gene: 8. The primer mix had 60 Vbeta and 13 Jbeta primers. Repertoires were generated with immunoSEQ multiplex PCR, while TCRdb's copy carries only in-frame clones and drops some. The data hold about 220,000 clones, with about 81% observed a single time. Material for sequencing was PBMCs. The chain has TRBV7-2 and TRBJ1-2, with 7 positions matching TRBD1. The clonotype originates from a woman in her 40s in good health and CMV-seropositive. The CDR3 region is CASSLYRGGGYGYTF. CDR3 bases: TGTGCCAGCAGCTTGTACAGGGGAGGTGGCTATGGCTACACCTTC.